One T cell receptor beta chain is described in this entry. Its specificity is unknown. This entry comes from a study of shared clonotypes between healthy human individuals. Regarding the study as a whole: For naive CD4 cells, roughly 4.6% of clonotypes were shared across a handful of donors.

This table comes from immunoSEQ multiplex PCR, and its TCRdb copy is limited to in-frame clones, with some not included. The sample holds hundreds of thousands of clones; 74% are singletons and the top ten take approximately 1.6%. The study drew all its donors from Caucasian adults living in Nashville, Tennessee. Germline assignment: CDR1 SGHRS and CDR2 YFSETQ. V was pared by 3 bases and J by 5 bases, with 8 bases of the junction left unmatched. The CDR3 consists of 15 residues. This rearrangement joins TRBV5-1 to TRBJ2-5, with 9 nucleotides matching TRBD1. The receptor comes from a woman aged 25 to 39 in good health. Sequences were obtained from memory CD4+ T cells sorted from blood. Regarding subset: CD45RA-negative fraction. The DNA of the CDR3 is TGCGCCAGCAGCTCCGGGACAGGGAGGTTCGAGACCCAGTACTTC. Translation gives CASSSGTGRFETQYF.